This T cell receptor beta chain emerged from a study of cytomegalovirus exposure and HLA in healthy donors. General study findings and limits: Previous analysis showed most TCR beta V segments were productive about 87% or about 30% of the time.

In the PCR, 60 Vbeta and 13 Jbeta primers were used. Per the original methods: Counted up in a later analysis, unique TCR beta chains came to 65 million to 80 million, with around 12 million shared. TCRdb's table, derived via immunoSEQ multiplex PCR, lists solely in-frame clones and lacks some. V and J calls plus clone size are reproduced from that table; the DNA served to infer D and trimming. Among under 200,000 clones listed, about 86% were seen once. V lost 1 base and J lost 4; bases outside the gene matches: 3. CDR3 length: 16 residues. Looked up from germline, CDR1 is SGHRS and CDR2 is YFSETQ. Note on this clone: Its specificity is not known.

This receptor was obtained from a woman aged 30 to 39 in good health and CMV-seronegative. This rearrangement joins TRBV5-1 to TRBJ2-3, with 13 positions matching TRBD2. The sequencing input was PBMCs. As DNA, the CDR3 is TGCGCCAGCAGCTTGCCACTAGCGGGGGGGCCAGATACGCAGTATTTT. Translation gives CASSLPLAGGPDTQYF.